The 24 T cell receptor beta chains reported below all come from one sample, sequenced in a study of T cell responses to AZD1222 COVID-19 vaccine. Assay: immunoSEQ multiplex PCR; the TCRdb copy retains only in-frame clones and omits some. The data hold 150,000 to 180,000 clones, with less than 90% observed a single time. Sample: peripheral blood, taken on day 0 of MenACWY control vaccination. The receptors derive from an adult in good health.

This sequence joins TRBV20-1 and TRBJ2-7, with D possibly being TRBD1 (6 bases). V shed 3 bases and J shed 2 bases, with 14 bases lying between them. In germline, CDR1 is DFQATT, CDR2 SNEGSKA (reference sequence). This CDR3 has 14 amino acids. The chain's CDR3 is CSASRQEFPYEQYV. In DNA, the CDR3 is TGCAGTGCTAGTCGACAGGAGTTCCCCTACGAGCAGTACGTC.

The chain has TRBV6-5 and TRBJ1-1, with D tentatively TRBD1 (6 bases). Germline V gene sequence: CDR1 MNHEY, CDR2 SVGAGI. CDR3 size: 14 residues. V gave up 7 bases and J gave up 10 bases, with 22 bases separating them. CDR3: CASTRGSTTGPAFF. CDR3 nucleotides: TGTGCCAGCACCCGAGGGTCAACTACAGGGCCAGCTTTCTTT.

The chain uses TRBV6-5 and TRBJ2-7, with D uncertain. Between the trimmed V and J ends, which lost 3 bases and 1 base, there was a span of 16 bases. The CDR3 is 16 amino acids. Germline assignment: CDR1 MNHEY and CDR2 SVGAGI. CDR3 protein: CASSYRNPATSYEQYF. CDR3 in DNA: TGTGCCAGCAGTTATCGAAACCCGGCAACGTCCTACGAGCAGTACTTC.

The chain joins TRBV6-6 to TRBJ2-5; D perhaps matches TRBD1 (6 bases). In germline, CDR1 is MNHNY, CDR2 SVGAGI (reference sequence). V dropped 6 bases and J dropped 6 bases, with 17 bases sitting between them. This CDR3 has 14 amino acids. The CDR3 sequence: CASSEGTLGKTQYF. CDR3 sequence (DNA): TGTGCCAGCAGCGAAGGGACACTGGGGAAGACCCAGTACTTC.

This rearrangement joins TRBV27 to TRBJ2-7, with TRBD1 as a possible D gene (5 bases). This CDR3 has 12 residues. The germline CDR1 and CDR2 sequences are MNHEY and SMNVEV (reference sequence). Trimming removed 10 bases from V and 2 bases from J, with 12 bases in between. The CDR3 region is CATATATYEQYF. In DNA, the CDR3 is TGTGCCACCGCGACAGCGACCTACGAGCAGTACTTC.

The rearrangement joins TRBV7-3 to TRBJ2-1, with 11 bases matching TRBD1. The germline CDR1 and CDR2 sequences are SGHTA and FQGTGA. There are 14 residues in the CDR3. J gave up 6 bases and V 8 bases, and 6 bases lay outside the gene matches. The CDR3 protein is CASGWGTGGNEQFF. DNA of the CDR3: TGTGCCAGCGGCTGGGGGACAGGGGGCAATGAGCAGTTCTTC.

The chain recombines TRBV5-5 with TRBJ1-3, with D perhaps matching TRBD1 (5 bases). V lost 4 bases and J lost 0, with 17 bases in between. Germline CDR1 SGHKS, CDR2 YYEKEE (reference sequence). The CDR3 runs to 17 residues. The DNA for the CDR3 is TGTGCCAGCAGCCGCACCGGGACGCCGAACTCTGGAAACACCATATATTTT. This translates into CASSRTGTPNSGNTIYF.

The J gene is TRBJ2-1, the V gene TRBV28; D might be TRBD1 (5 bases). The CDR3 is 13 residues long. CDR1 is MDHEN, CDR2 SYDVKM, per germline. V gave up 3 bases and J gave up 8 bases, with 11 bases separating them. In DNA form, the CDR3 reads TGTGCCAGCAGTTTGATCAGGGCCCATGAGCAGTTCTTC. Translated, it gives CASSLIRAHEQFF.

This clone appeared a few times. The CDR3 protein is CASSAPESNQPQHF. The CDR3 nucleotides are TGTGCCAGCAGTGCTCCGGAAAGCAATCAGCCCCAGCATTTT. The rearrangement joins TRBV28 to TRBJ1-5; D gene ambiguous. The CDR3 length is 14 residues. Germline V gene data show CDR1 as MDHEN and CDR2 as SYDVKM. The germline V and J ends were trimmed by 5 bases and 1 base, with 9 bases remaining between them.

The CDR3 region is CATSRDRTELPQHF. The CDR3 DNA follows: TGTGCCACCAGCAGAGATAGGACAGAGCTGCCCCAGCATTTT. This sequence joins TRBV15 and TRBJ1-5; tentative D call: TRBD1 (6 bases). Germline V gene sequence: CDR1 LNHNV, CDR2 YYDKDF (reference sequence). The V end was cut by 0 bases, the J end by 9 bases, with 12 bases between. The CDR3 loop spans 14 amino acids.

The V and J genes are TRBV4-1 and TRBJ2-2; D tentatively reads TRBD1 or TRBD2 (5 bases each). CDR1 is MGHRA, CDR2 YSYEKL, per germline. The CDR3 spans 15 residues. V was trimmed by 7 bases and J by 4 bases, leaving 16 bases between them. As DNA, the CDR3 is TGCGCCAGCACCGCCTTGGGGGTCGCCACCGGGGAGCTGTTTTTT. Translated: CASTALGVATGELFF.

CDR3 DNA: TGTGCCAGCTCACCACTGACAGGGGGTTTGGGCACTGAAGCTTTCTTT. It is translated as CASSPLTGGLGTEAFF. The chain carries TRBV18 and TRBJ1-1, with 9 bases aligning to TRBD1. V gave up 1 base and J gave up 4 bases; unmatched junction bases: 7. CDR3 size: 16 residues. Germline values: CDR1 KGHSH, CDR2 LQKENI.

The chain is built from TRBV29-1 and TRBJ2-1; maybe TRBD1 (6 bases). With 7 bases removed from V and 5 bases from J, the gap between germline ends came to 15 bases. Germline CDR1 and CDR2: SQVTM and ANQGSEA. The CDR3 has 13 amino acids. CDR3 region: CSGTDSPHNEQFF. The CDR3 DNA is TGCAGCGGGACGGACAGCCCCCACAATGAGCAGTTCTTC.

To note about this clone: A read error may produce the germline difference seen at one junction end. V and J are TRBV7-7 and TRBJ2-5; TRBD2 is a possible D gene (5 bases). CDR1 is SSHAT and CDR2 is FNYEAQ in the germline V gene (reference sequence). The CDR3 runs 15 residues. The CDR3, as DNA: TGTGCTAGCAGCTTAGAAGTAGGGAGCCAAGAGACCCAGTACTTC. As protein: CASSLEVGSQETQYF.

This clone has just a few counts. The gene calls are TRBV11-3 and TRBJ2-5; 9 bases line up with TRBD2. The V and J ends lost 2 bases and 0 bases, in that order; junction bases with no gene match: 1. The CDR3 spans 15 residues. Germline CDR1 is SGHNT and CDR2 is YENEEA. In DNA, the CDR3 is TGTGCCAGCAGCTTACTAGCGGGGAACCAAGAGACCCAGTACTTC. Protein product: CASSLLAGNQETQYF.

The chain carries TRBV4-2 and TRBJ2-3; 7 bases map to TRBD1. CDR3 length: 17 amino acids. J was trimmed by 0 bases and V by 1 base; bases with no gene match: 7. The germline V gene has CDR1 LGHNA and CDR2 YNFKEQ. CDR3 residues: CASSQGYRDSSTDTQYF. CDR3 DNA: TGTGCCAGCAGCCAAGGCTACCGGGACAGTAGCACAGATACGCAGTATTTT.

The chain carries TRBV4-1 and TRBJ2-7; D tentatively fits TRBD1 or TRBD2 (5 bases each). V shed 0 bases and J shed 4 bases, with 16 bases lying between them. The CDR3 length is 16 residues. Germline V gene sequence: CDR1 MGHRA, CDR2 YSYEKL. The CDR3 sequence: CASSQESGQALYEQYF. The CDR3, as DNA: TGCGCCAGCAGCCAAGAATCGGGGCAGGCCTTATACGAGCAGTACTTC.

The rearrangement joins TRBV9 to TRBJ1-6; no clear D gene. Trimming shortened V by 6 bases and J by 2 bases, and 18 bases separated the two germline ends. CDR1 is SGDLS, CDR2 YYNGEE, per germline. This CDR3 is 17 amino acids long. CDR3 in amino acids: CASTSLEVPAYNSPLHF. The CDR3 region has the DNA TGTGCCAGCACCTCCTTAGAAGTCCCTGCCTATAATTCACCCCTCCACTTT.

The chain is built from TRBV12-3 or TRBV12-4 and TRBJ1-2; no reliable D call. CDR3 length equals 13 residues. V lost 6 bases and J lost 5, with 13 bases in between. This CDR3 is CASSLTNRYGYTF. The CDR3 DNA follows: TGTGCCAGCAGCCTAACCAACCGTTATGGCTACACCTTC.

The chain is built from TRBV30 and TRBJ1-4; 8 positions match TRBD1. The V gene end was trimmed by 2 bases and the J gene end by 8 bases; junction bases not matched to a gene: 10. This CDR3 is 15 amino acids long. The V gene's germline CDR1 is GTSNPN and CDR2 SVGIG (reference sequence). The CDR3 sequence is CAWSTGTGSNEKLFF. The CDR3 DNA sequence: TGTGCCTGGAGTACCGGGACAGGCTCAAACGAAAAACTGTTTTTT.

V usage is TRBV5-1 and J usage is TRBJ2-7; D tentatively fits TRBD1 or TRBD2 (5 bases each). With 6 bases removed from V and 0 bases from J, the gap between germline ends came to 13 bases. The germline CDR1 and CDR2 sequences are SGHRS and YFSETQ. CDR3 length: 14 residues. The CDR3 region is CASTRDAFSYEQYF. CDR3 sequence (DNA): TGCGCCAGCACCAGGGACGCATTCTCCTACGAGCAGTACTTC.

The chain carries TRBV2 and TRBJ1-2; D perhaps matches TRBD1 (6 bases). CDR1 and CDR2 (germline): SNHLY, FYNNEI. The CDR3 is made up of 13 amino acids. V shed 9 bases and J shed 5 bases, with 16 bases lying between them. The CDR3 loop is CAREPQGPYGYTF. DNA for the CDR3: TGTGCCAGGGAACCTCAGGGGCCTTATGGCTACACCTTC.

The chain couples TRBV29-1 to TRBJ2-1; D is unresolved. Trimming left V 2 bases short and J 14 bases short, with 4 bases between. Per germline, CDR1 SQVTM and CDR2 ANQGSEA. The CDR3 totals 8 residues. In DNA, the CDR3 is TGCAGCGTTGAACTGAAGTTCTTC. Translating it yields CSVELKFF.

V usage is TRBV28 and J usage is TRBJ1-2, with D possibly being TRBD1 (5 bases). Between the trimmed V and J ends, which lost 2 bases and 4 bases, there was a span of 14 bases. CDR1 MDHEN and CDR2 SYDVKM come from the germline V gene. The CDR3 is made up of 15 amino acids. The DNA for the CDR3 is TGTGCCAGCAGTTTACAGGGCAGCCCCAGCTATGGCTACACCTTC. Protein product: CASSLQGSPSYGYTF.